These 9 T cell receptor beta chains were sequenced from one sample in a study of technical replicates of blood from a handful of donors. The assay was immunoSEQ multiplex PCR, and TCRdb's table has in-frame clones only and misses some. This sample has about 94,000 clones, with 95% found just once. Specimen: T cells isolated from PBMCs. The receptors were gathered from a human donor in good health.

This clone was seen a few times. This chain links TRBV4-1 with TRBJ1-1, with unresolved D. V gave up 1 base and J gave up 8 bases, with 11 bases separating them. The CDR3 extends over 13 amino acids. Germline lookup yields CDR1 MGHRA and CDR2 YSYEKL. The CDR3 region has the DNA TGCGCCAGCAGCCAAGGGACCGGGGTAGAAGCTTTCTTT. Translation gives CASSQGTGVEAFF.

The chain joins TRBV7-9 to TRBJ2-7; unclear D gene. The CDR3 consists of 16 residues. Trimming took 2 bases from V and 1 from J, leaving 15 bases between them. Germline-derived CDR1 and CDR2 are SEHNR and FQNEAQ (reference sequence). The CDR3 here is CASSLKVYQLSYEQYF. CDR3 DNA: TGTGCCAGCAGCTTAAAAGTGTATCAGTTATCCTACGAGCAGTACTTC.

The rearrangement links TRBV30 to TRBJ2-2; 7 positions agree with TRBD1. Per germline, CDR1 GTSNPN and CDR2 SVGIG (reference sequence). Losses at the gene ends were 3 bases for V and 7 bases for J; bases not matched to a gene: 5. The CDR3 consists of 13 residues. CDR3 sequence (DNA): TGTGCCTGGAGAACAGGGGCAGGCGGGGAGCTGTTTTTT. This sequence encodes CAWRTGAGGELFF.

CDR3 coding DNA: TGTGCCAGTAGTATAGGACCGGGACAGGGTGACACCGGGGAGCTGTTTTTT. This codes for CASSIGPGQGDTGELFF. The chain joins TRBV19 to TRBJ2-2; 9 nucleotides align to TRBD1. The CDR3 has 17 amino acids. J gave up 3 bases and V 1 base, and 6 bases lay outside the gene matches. Germline V gene data show CDR1 as LNHDA and CDR2 as SQIVND (reference sequence).

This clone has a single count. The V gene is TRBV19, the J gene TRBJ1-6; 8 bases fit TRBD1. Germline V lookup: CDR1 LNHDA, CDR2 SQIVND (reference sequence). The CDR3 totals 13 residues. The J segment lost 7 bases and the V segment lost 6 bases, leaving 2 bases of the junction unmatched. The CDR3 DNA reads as TGTGCCAGTAGCAGACAGGGGAATTCACCCCTCCACTTT. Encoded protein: CASSRQGNSPLHF.

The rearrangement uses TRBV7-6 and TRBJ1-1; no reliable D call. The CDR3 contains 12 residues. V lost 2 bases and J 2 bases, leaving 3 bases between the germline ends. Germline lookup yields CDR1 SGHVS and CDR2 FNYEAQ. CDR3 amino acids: CASSLLNTEAFF. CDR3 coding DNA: TGTGCCAGCAGCTTACTTAACACTGAAGCTTTCTTT.

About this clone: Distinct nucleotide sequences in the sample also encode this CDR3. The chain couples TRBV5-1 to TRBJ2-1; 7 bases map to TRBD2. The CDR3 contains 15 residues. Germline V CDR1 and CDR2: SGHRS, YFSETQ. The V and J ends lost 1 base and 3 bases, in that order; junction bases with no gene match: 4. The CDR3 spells CASSLQGGSYNEQFF. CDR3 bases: TGCGCCAGCAGCTTGCAGGGCGGGAGCTACAATGAGCAGTTCTTC.

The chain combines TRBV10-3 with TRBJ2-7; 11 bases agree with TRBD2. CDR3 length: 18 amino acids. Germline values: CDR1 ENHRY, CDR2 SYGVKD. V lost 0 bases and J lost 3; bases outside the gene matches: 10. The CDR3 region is CAISESMMGLADHYEQYF. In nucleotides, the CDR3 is TGTGCCATCAGTGAGTCGATGATGGGACTAGCGGACCACTACGAGCAGTACTTC.

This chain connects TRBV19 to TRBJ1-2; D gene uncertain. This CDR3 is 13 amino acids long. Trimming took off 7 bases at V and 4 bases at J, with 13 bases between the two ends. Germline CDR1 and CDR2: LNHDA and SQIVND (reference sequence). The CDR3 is CASTTEAAYGYTF. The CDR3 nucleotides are TGTGCCAGTACCACCGAGGCAGCCTATGGCTACACCTTC.